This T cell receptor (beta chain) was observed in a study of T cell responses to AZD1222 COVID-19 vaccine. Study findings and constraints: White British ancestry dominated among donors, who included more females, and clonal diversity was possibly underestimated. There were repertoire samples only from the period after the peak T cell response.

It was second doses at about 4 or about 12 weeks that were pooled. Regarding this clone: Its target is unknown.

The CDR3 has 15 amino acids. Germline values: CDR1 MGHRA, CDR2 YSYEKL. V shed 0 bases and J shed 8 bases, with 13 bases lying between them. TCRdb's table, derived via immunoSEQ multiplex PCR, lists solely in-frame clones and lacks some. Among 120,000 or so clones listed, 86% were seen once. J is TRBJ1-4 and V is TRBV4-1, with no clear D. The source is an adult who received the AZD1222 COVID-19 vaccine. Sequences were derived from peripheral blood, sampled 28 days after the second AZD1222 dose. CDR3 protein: CASSQDYDRYEKLFF. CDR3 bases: TGCGCCAGCAGCCAAGATTACGACCGCTACGAAAAACTGTTTTTT.